These T cell receptor beta chains were read from a single sample in a study of cytomegalovirus exposure and HLA in healthy donors. Sequencing used immunoSEQ multiplex PCR; TCRdb keeps in-frame clones, though not all of them. The sample's table shows about 160,000 clones. Sequencing was done on a sample of PBMCs. All receptors come from a woman aged 55-69 years in good health and CMV-seronegative. The CDR3 runs from the conserved cysteine through the conserved F or W. Each record gives: D gene, V gene, J gene, CDR3 length, CDR3 protein, CDR3 DNA. D genes are given only for firm matches.

>.|TRBV5-1|TRBJ2-5|14
CASSLQGYQETQYF
TGCGCCAGCAGCTTGCAGGGTTACCAAGAGACCCAGTACTTC
>.|TRBV28|TRBJ1-2|12
CASSTFADGYTF
TGTGCCAGCAGTACATTTGCGGATGGCTACACCTTC
>.|TRBV9|TRBJ1-1|16
CASSLGGGELNTEAFF
TGTGCCAGCAGCTTGGGGGGGGGCGAATTGAACACTGAAGCTTTCTTT
>.|TRBV5-5|TRBJ1-4|15
CASSILQAGTEKLFF
TGTGCCAGCAGCATTCTGCAGGCGGGAACCGAAAAACTGTTTTTT
>.|TRBV2|TRBJ2-1|11
CASSPRSEQFF
TGTGCCAGCAGCCCGCGGAGTGAGCAGTTCTTC
>TRBD1|TRBV18|TRBJ2-3|15
CASSSQGDSTDTQYF
TGTGCCAGCTCCTCGCAGGGGGATAGTACAGATACGCAGTATTTT
>TRBD1|TRBV5-6|TRBJ2-7|12
CASSRGHYEQYF
TGTGCCAGCAGCAGGGGGCATTACGAGCAGTACTTC
>.|TRBV6-5|TRBJ2-7|14
CASSRGDIDYEQYF
TGTGCCAGCAGTCGTGGGGACATCGATTACGAGCAGTACTTC
>TRBD1|TRBV27|TRBJ1-1|14
CASSPRTGRTEAFF
TGTGCCAGCAGTCCCCGGACAGGGAGAACTGAAGCTTTCTTT
>.|TRBV2|TRBJ2-7|11
CASSEYNEQYF
TGTGCCAGCAGTGAATACAACGAGCAGTACTTC
>.|TRBV4-1|TRBJ2-7|14
CASSQLALSYEQYF
TGCGCCAGCAGCCAGCTAGCACTAAGCTACGAGCAGTACTTC
>TRBD2|TRBV9|TRBJ2-7|14
CASSILAGVDEQYF
TGTGCCAGCAGCATTCTAGCGGGAGTTGACGAGCAGTACTTC
>TRBD2|TRBV27|TRBJ2-7|13
CASGPAGVGEQYF
TGTGCCAGCGGGCCAGCGGGGGTAGGGGAGCAGTACTTC
>TRBD2|TRBV19|TRBJ2-7|17
CASSIDGTSGVSYEQYF
TGTGCCAGTAGTATAGATGGGACTAGCGGGGTCTCCTACGAGCAGTACTTC
>TRBD2|TRBV4-1|TRBJ2-1|18
CASRTGASGRGSYNEQFF
TGCGCCAGCAGGACAGGGGCTAGCGGGAGGGGATCCTACAATGAGCAGTTCTTC
>TRBD1|TRBV6-5|TRBJ2-1|15
CASSYRDRGYNEQFF
TGTGCCAGCAGTTACCGGGACAGGGGCTACAATGAGCAGTTCTTC
>.|TRBV19|TRBJ2-1|14
CASSIQGYYNEQFF
TGTGCCAGTAGTATACAGGGATACTACAATGAGCAGTTCTTC
>TRBD2|TRBV7-2|TRBJ2-2|16
CASSLGLAGGPGELFF
TGTGCCAGCAGCTTGGGACTAGCGGGGGGGCCCGGGGAGCTGTTTTTT
>.|TRBV2|TRBJ1-3|13
CASFFFSGNTIYF
TGTGCCAGCTTCTTCTTCTCTGGAAACACCATATATTTT
>TRBD2|TRBV5-4|TRBJ2-7|15
CASSSGTSGFYEQYF
TGTGCCAGCAGCTCGGGGACTAGCGGATTCTACGAGCAGTACTTC
>TRBD1|TRBV5-1|TRBJ2-6|18
CASSLPGTGDSGANVLTF
TGCGCCAGCAGCTTACCCGGGACAGGGGATTCTGGGGCCAACGTCCTGACTTTC